The source of this T cell receptor beta chain is a study of early T cells in non-severe SARS-CoV-2 infection. Across the whole study: Bulk RNA from unsorted whole blood was sequenced; chains were unpaired. Findings and limits, study-wide: VDJdb matching favored anti-spike CD8 responses, missing private and CD4 specificities.

The CDR3 sequence is 14 residues long. The germline V gene encodes CDR1 SGHAT and CDR2 FQNNGV. V was trimmed by 0 bases and J by 7 bases, leaving 7 bases between them. This clonotype appeared a single time. The antigen remains undetermined. Unique molecular identifiers (one per individual cDNA molecule) were attached. TCRdb re-called the 5' RACE reads through MiXCR, storing one row per CDR3 protein. The data hold about 77,000 distinct CDR3 sequences, with roughly 16% observed a single time. This clonotype originated in an adult who was a healthcare worker with PCR-confirmed SARS-CoV-2 infection or an uninfected control (not recorded which). This rearrangement joins TRBV11-2 to TRBJ1-6; D gene unclear. The material sequenced was whole blood. Here the CDR3 DNA reads TGTGCCAGCAGCTTAGAATGGCCAAATTCACCCCTCCACTTT. Protein product: CASSLEWPNSPLHF.